The 25 T cell receptor beta chains listed next were all sequenced from one sample in a study of blood T cells in healthy people across ages. Through a sample-barcoded 5' primer and a J-beta primer mix, a second PCR was run for roughly 7 to 12 cycles. A single record per CDR3 protein comes from TCRdb applying MiXCR to the 5' RACE reads. The sample contains 550,000 to 650,000 distinct CDR3 sequences, roughly 31% of which appear only once. Material: blood. The receptors come from a woman aged 80 or over in good health.

The gene calls are TRBV20-1 and TRBJ2-5; possibly TRBD2 for D (6 bases). V was trimmed by 5 bases and J by 5 bases, leaving 18 bases between them. The CDR3 is 14 residues long. Germline assignment: CDR1 DFQATT and CDR2 SNEGSKA (reference sequence). CDR3 protein: CSASPWTGDETQYF. DNA for the CDR3: TGCAGTGCTTCCCCCTGGACGGGGGATGAGACCCAGTACTTC.

Details on this clonotype: An end of the junction does not agree with germline; a read error may underlie this. The chain is built from TRBV5-1 and TRBJ2-3; 7 bases are a match to TRBD2. Germline V gene sequence: CDR1 SGHRS, CDR2 YFSETQ. The CDR3 extends over 15 amino acids. The CDR3, as DNA: TGCGCCGGCAGTCGCAGCGGGAAAAGCACAGATACGCAGTATTTT. Amino acid sequence: CAGSRSGKSTDTQYF.

This rearrangement joins TRBV6-1 to TRBJ1-1; D uncertain. V lost 4 bases and J 1 base, leaving 10 bases between the germline ends. CDR1 and CDR2 from the germline V gene are MNHNS and SASEGT. This CDR3 spans 14 amino acids. The CDR3, as DNA: TGTGCCAGCAGTGCGTCTTTTTGGAACACTGAAGCTTTCTTT. Amino acids: CASSASFWNTEAFF.

In regard to this clonotype: Just one base apart from a much larger clone, this may be a read error. V usage is TRBV27 and J usage is TRBJ1-5, with D possibly matching TRBD1 (5 bases). Germline V CDR1 and CDR2: MNHEY, SMNVEV (reference sequence). The CDR3 runs to 15 residues. Trimming removed 5 bases from V and 6 bases from J, with 17 bases in between. DNA for the CDR3: TGTGCCAGCAGTCCATCAGGGAAGAGGGGTCAGCCCCAGCATTTT. It yields the protein CASSPSGKRGQPQHF.

This clonotype was picked up a small number of times. The chain joins TRBV30 to TRBJ1-2, with D hard to call. The V end was cut by 1 base, the J end by 1 base, with 13 bases between. The CDR3 runs 15 residues. Germline CDR1 and CDR2: GTSNPN and SVGIG (reference sequence). The CDR3 DNA is TGTGCCTGGAGTGACGGTGGGGAAGTTAACTATGGCTACACCTTC. It yields the protein CAWSDGGEVNYGYTF.

The sample holds many counts of this clonotype. V gene TRBV4-2 combines with J gene TRBJ1-2; the match to TRBD1 covers 7 bases. CDR1 LGHNA and CDR2 YNFKEQ come from the germline V gene. This CDR3 spans 15 amino acids. Trimming at V came to 4 bases and at J to 3 bases, leaving 8 bases not matched to a gene. The CDR3 DNA follows: TGTGCCAGCAGCCTCACGACAGGGCCAGACTATGGCTACACCTTC. Translated: CASSLTTGPDYGYTF.

This clonotype occurred many times. V is TRBV30 and J is TRBJ1-5; D may be TRBD1 (5 bases). With 5 bases removed from V and 5 bases from J, the gap between germline ends came to 16 bases. Germline V gene lookup returns CDR1 GTSNPN and CDR2 SVGIG (reference sequence). There are 14 residues in the CDR3. The DNA for the CDR3 is TGTGCCTGGGGGGGGGAGAATTCTTATCAGCCCCAGCATTTT. Translation gives CAWGGENSYQPQHF. Using reference TRBV30 and TRBJ1-5 for the parts outside the CDR3, the full variable domain is SQTIHQWPATLVQPVGSPLSLECTVEGTSNPNLYWYRQAAGRGLQLLFYSVGIGQISSEVPQNLSASRPQDRQFILSSKKLLLSDSGFYLCAWGGENSYQPQHFGDGTRLSIL.

The chain uses TRBV7-9 and TRBJ1-1, with D tentatively TRBD1 (6 bases). Germline V gives CDR1 SEHNR, CDR2 FQNEAQ (reference sequence). This CDR3 comprises 15 residues. V lost 2 bases to trimming and J lost 3 bases, with 13 bases between them. DNA for the CDR3: TGTGCCAGCAGCTTACAGGGGTTTGAGGACACTGAAGCTTTCTTT. Its protein is CASSLQGFEDTEAFF.

This clonotype has at least ten counts. The V gene is TRBV7-6, the J gene TRBJ2-7; TRBD2 agrees at 7 bases. The germline V gene encodes CDR1 SGHVS and CDR2 FNYEAQ. Trimming took 5 bases from V and 2 from J; bases not matched to a gene: 12. This CDR3 is built from 16 residues. The CDR3 sequence: CASSPMASGAPYEQYF. DNA of the CDR3: TGTGCCAGCAGCCCTATGGCTAGCGGTGCTCCCTACGAGCAGTACTTC. Full variable domain (missing parts from reference TRBV7-6 and TRBJ2-7): GAGVSQSPRYKVTKRGQDVALRCDPISGHVSLYWYRQALGQGPEFLTYFNYEAQQDKSGLPNDRFSAERPEGSISTLTIQRTEQRDSAMYRCASSPMASGAPYEQYFGPGTRLTVT.

This clonotype has at least ten counts. The chain carries TRBV5-6 and TRBJ2-1, with D possibly being TRBD1 (6 bases). This CDR3 comprises 17 residues. V lost 0 bases to trimming and J lost 3 bases, with 16 bases between them. Germline-derived CDR1 and CDR2 are SGHDT and YYEEEE. This chain's CDR3 is CASSLEGTPKNYNEQFF. The DNA of the CDR3 is TGTGCCAGCAGCTTGGAGGGGACACCTAAAAACTACAATGAGCAGTTCTTC.

This clonotype was recorded once. A read error may be the cause here, since a much bigger clone is one base away. The chain uses TRBV2 and TRBJ2-5; D is possibly TRBD1 or TRBD2 (7 bases each). With 8 bases removed from V and 11 bases from J, the gap between germline ends came to 21 bases. The CDR3 runs 13 residues. CDR1 SNHLY and CDR2 FYNNEI come from the germline V gene. In DNA, the CDR3 is TGTGCCAGCGGGGGGGGACAGAGACATGAGCAGTACTTC. This encodes CASGGGQRHEQYF.

This clonotype was detected many times. The chain carries TRBV15 and TRBJ2-7; maybe TRBD1 (6 bases). The germline CDR1 and CDR2 sequences are LNHNV and YYDKDF (reference sequence). Trimming took off 7 bases at V and 4 bases at J, with 17 bases between the two ends. This CDR3 is built from 14 residues. DNA of the CDR3: TGTGCCACCAACCCGACAGGCGAAGCGTACGAGCAGTACTTC. This codes for CATNPTGEAYEQYF. Combining the CDR3 with reference TRBV15 and TRBJ2-7 gives the whole variable domain DAMVIQNPRYQVTQFGKPVTLSCSQTLNHNVMYWYQQKSSQAPKLLFHYYDKDFNNEADTPDNFQSRRPNTSFCFLDIRSPGLGDTAMYLCATNPTGEAYEQYFGPGTRLTVT.

This clonotype occurred many times. The chain recombines TRBV27 with TRBJ2-1; 9 nucleotides agree with TRBD1. CDR1 is MNHEY and CDR2 is SMNVEV in the germline V gene (reference sequence). V shed 5 bases, J shed 6 bases, and the junction held 11 bases outside the gene matches. The CDR3 extends over 16 amino acids. CDR3 sequence reads: CASSPGQGVLPNEQFF. CDR3 bases: TGTGCCAGCAGTCCGGGACAGGGCGTCCTCCCCAATGAGCAGTTCTTC.

This clonotype was detected ten times or more. The chain uses TRBV5-6 and TRBJ2-3, with D possibly being TRBD2 (7 bases). Germline V CDR1 and CDR2: SGHDT, YYEEEE. V was pared by 7 bases and J by 2 bases, with 20 bases between. CDR3 length: 16 amino acids. The CDR3 region has the DNA TGTGCCAGCTCACCTATAGGGGGGGAGACCACAGATACGCAGTATTTT. Translated, it gives CASSPIGGETTDTQYF.

The chain carries TRBV6-1 and TRBJ1-4, with D possibly TRBD1 on 5 matching bases. Trimming shortened V by 0 bases and J by 5 bases, and 10 bases separated the two germline ends. The CDR3 is made up of 15 amino acids. CDR1 and CDR2 (germline): MNHNS, SASEGT. For the CDR3, the DNA is TGTGCCAGCAGTGAAGCAAAGGGGAAAAATGAAAAACTGTTTTTT. Amino acids: CASSEAKGKNEKLFF.

This clonotype was counted many times. This chain connects TRBV29-1 to TRBJ2-1, with 11 bases aligning to TRBD2. This CDR3 has 14 residues. With 7 bases clipped from V and 8 bases from J, the junction kept 10 bases outside the gene matches. CDR1 is SQVTM and CDR2 is ANQGSEA in the germline V gene. DNA of the CDR3: TGCAGCGCTAGCGGGGGGACCGCTGGGTATGAGCAGTTCTTC. This codes for CSASGGTAGYEQFF.

This clonotype was detected ten times or more. The chain employs TRBV7-3 and TRBJ2-1; 9 positions match TRBD1. CDR1 is SGHTA and CDR2 is FQGTGA in the germline V gene. The CDR3 is 17 residues long. After removal of 2 bases from V and 9 bases from J, the junction contained 14 bases not matched to a gene. The CDR3 DNA reads TGTGCCAGCAGCTTAGTTGGGGGACAGGGTTATTGGAGTGAGCAGTTCTTC. Residues: CASSLVGGQGYWSEQFF.

This clonotype was recorded a few times. The V and J genes are TRBV7-2 and TRBJ2-7; the match to TRBD2 covers 15 bases. CDR1 and CDR2 (germline): SGHTA, FQGNSA. Germline trimming cut 4 bases from V and 5 bases from J; bases unmatched to any gene: 6. This CDR3 comprises 16 residues. The CDR3 sequence: CASSSGLAGGRDEQYF. DNA for the CDR3: TGTGCCAGCAGCTCCGGACTAGCGGGAGGGAGGGACGAGCAGTACTTC.

The chain links TRBV12-3 or TRBV12-4 to TRBJ2-2, with 10 bases aligning to TRBD2. Trimming at V came to 3 bases and at J to 2 bases, leaving 3 bases not matched to a gene. The CDR3 consists of 16 residues. The CDR3 DNA is TGTGCCAGCAGTTTGAAGCGGGGGGGCAACACCGGGGAGCTGTTTTTT. It translates to CASSLKRGGNTGELFF.

Ten or more counts support this clonotype. This sequence joins TRBV5-8 and TRBJ2-5, with a possible D match to TRBD2 (6 bases). The CDR3 contains 13 residues. The germline CDR1 and CDR2 sequences are SGHTS and YDEGEE. V lost 0 bases to trimming and J lost 7 bases, with 10 bases between them. CDR3 amino acids: CASSLGGEATQYF. The CDR3 region has the DNA TGTGCCAGCAGCTTGGGTGGGGAGGCGACCCAGTACTTC.

A note on this clonotype: A read error may be the cause here, since a much bigger clone is one base away. The chain combines TRBV7-2 with TRBJ2-1; D perhaps matches TRBD1 (6 bases). The DNA end is more similar to TRBJ2-7, so the J call may be wrong. The CDR3 runs to 15 residues. Germline V gene lookup returns CDR1 SGHTA and CDR2 FQGNSA. The CDR3 loop reads CASSFTGSSYNEQYF. CDR3 bases: TGTGCCAGCAGCTTCACAGGGAGCTCCTACAATGAGCAGTACTTC.

The chain employs TRBV28 and TRBJ1-2; no definite D call. Germline CDR1 reads MDHEN; CDR2 reads SYDVKM. CDR3 length: 13 amino acids. Trimming shortened V by 2 bases and J by 4 bases, and 8 bases separated the two germline ends. CDR3 in amino acids: CASSLMRGYGYTF. The DNA of the CDR3 is TGTGCCAGCAGTTTAATGCGGGGCTATGGCTACACCTTC.

This clonotype was seen ten or more times. CDR3 in amino acids: CASSVGTSGGHTTYEQYF. The DNA for the CDR3 is TGTGCCAGCAGCGTAGGAACTAGCGGGGGGCATACGACATACGAGCAGTACTTC. The rearrangement joins TRBV9 to TRBJ2-7; TRBD2 aligns across 12 bases. Germline V gene lookup returns CDR1 SGDLS and CDR2 YYNGEE. J was trimmed by 4 bases and V by 0 bases; bases with no gene match: 11. The CDR3 spans 18 residues.

The rearrangement links TRBV5-1 to TRBJ2-5; the D is unclear. This CDR3 has 13 amino acids. The germline V gene has CDR1 SGHRS and CDR2 YFSETQ. The germline V and J ends were trimmed by 7 bases and 0 bases, with 10 bases remaining between them. The CDR3 spells CASAEAYQETQYF. The DNA of the CDR3 is TGCGCCAGCGCCGAGGCGTACCAAGAGACCCAGTACTTC.

The rearrangement uses TRBV7-3 and TRBJ2-5; 7 nucleotides match TRBD1. There are 14 residues in the CDR3. V lost 6 bases and J lost 11; bases outside the gene matches: 15. CDR1 is SGHTA, CDR2 FQGTGA, per germline. CDR3 protein: CASSRQGKDNEQYF. CDR3 nucleotides: TGTGCCAGCAGTAGACAGGGTAAGGACAATGAGCAGTACTTC.